This record concerns one TCR beta chain sequence. Germline V gene lookup returns CDR1 SEHNR and CDR2 FQNEAQ (reference sequence). The V gene end was trimmed by 7 bases and the J gene end by 4 bases; junction bases not matched to a gene: 13. This CDR3 contains 16 residues. The data are from a study of blood T cell repertoires in COVID-19. Followed longitudinally, the Seattle patients had been enrolled during active infection. Profiling relied on immunoSEQ multiplex PCR, and the TCRdb table lists in-frame clones only, not all of them. The sample records about 170,000 clones, around 85% being singletons.

Sequenced: peripheral blood. The origin of this receptor is a woman in her sixties or seventies with COVID-19, enrolled during active disease. V is TRBV7-9 and J is TRBJ2-1; 7 positions agree with TRBD2. The DNA for the CDR3 is TGTGCCAGCACTCCCCTAGGGCTAGCGGCTTACAATGAGCAGTTCTTC. Amino acids: CASTPLGLAAYNEQFF.